Each of the 16 T cell receptor beta chains below was sequenced from the same sample in a study of T-cell reconstitution after alpha-beta-depleted transplantation in children (dated by TCRdb to about 2016). Findings and caveats that apply to the study as a whole: Over the following months the frequencies of hyperexpanded clones went down, and after one year T-cell counts and TCRbeta diversity were mostly credited to newly produced T cells.

Libraries came from PCR. TCRdb shows the sequencer as Illumina HiSeq 2500. To normalize quantification of the TCRbeta repertoire, the TCR libraries were built with molecular barcoding that relied on unique molecular identifiers. Using fastp at Q25 and MiXCR, TCRdb reprocessed the public reads and kept productive beta chains. A single entry per CDR3 protein holds the most common genes and DNA from its merged rows. The sample yields hundreds of thousands of distinct CDR3 sequences; around 7.3% were counted once. The ten largest clones take up approximately 9.1% of the sample. What the treatment or condition label conveys for this sample: allogeneic hematopoietic cell transplantation with graft depleted of TCRalphabeta T cells and CD19 B cells. Their antigens remain unidentified. The source was peripheral blood, collected 360 days after TCRalphabeta/CD19-depleted stem cell transplant. The receptors were sampled from a female patient aged 2-9 years who had a stem cell transplant for Fanconi anemia, so the T cells may come from the graft donor.

In this sample, this clonotype turned up a few times. The chain joins TRBV30 to TRBJ2-1; the match to TRBD1 covers 8 bases. Per germline, CDR1 GTSNPN and CDR2 SVGIG (reference sequence). The V segment lost 1 base and the J segment 1 base; nucleotides outside the gene matches: 3. The CDR3 consists of 15 residues. Here the CDR3 DNA reads TGTGCCTGGAGTGGCGGACAGGGATCCTACAATGAGCAGTTCTTC. Residues: CAWSGGQGSYNEQFF.

CDR3 amino acids: CATGTTGEAYEQYF. The CDR3 DNA reads TGTGCCACCGGGACTACAGGGGAGGCCTACGAGCAGTACTTC. The chain employs TRBV6-1 and TRBJ2-7; D may correspond to TRBD1 or TRBD2 (7 bases each). Trimming left V 10 bases short and J 2 bases short, with 18 bases between. The CDR3 sequence is 14 residues long. Germline-derived CDR1 and CDR2 are MNHNS and SASEGT.

This chain connects TRBV20-1 to TRBJ1-2, with 7 bases matching TRBD1. Per the germline V gene, CDR1 is DFQATT and CDR2 is SNEGSKA (reference sequence). Trimming removed 6 bases from V and 8 bases from J; junction bases left unmatched: 9. The CDR3 totals 12 residues. The CDR3 here is CSAPRQGGGYTF. The CDR3 DNA reads TGCAGTGCACCTCGACAGGGAGGAGGCTACACCTTC.

This clonotype came up many times. The J gene is TRBJ2-5, the V gene TRBV9, with D possibly TRBD1 on 6 matching bases. This CDR3 region has 15 residues. Germline CDR1 and CDR2: SGDLS and YYNGEE. V shed 3 bases and J shed 3 bases, with 15 bases lying between them. The DNA of the CDR3 is TGTGCCAGCAGCGCCACAGGGAACTCCGAAGAGACCCAGTACTTC. This codes for CASSATGNSEETQYF.

This clonotype appeared a few times. The rearrangement joins TRBV6-5 to TRBJ1-1; 7 nucleotides line up with TRBD1. The CDR3 length is 13 residues. J lost 3 bases, V lost 7 bases, and 5 bases had no gene match. The germline CDR1 and CDR2 sequences are MNHEY and SVGAGI. Here the CDR3 reads CASNRGTDTEAFF. The DNA of the CDR3 is TGTGCCAGCAACCGAGGGACAGACACTGAAGCTTTCTTT.

The table lists this clonotype with a few counts. The V gene is TRBV5-6, the J gene TRBJ2-5; TRBD2 aligns across 13 bases. The CDR3 extends over 17 amino acids. V lost 4 bases, J lost 5 bases, and 11 bases stayed unmatched. CDR1 SGHDT and CDR2 YYEEEE come from the germline V gene. CDR3 in DNA: TGTGCCAGCAGCACGGGACTAGCGGGACCCCCAGTGGAGACCCAGTACTTC. Encoded protein: CASSTGLAGPPVETQYF. The full variable domain, with the rest looked up from reference TRBV5-6 and TRBJ2-5, is DAGVTQSPTHLIKTRGQQVTLRCSPKSGHDTVSWYQQALGQGPQFIFQYYEEEERQRGNFPDRFSGHQFPNYSSELNVNALLLGDSALYLCASSTGLAGPPVETQYFGPGTRLLVL.

The chain joins TRBV7-2 to TRBJ1-6; maybe TRBD1 (5 bases). The CDR3 loop spans 15 amino acids. The V and J ends lost 2 bases and 8 bases respectively, with 13 bases between them. In germline, CDR1 is SGHTA, CDR2 FQGNSA. DNA of the CDR3: TGTGCCAGCAGCTTATACGGGGGAAGGGATTCACCCCTCCACTTT. It yields the protein CASSLYGGRDSPLHF.

This clonotype appeared a few times. This chain links TRBV20-1 with TRBJ1-1; 7 nucleotides match TRBD1. The CDR3 loop spans 15 amino acids. Unmatched junction bases numbered 15, after V lost 3 bases and J lost 8 bases. The germline V gene has CDR1 DFQATT and CDR2 SNEGSKA (reference sequence). The CDR3 protein is CSASGSGQLPKEAFF. In DNA form, the CDR3 reads TGCAGTGCTAGCGGGTCGGGACAGTTGCCAAAAGAAGCTTTCTTT.

This clonotype was seen many times. The chain has TRBV6-2 or TRBV6-3 and TRBJ2-1; maybe TRBD1 (5 bases). This CDR3 comprises 12 residues. Trimming removed 6 bases from V and 8 bases from J, with 11 bases in between. Germline V lookup: CDR1 MNHEY, CDR2 SVGEGT. CDR3 amino acids: CASSTTRDEQFF. The CDR3 DNA follows: TGTGCCAGCAGCACAACCAGGGATGAGCAGTTCTTC.

This clonotype has a count of ten or more. This chain uses TRBV7-2 with TRBJ2-2, with D possibly being TRBD1 (5 bases). Trimming left V 1 base short and J 4 bases short, with 10 bases between. The germline V gene has CDR1 SGHTA and CDR2 FQGNSA. The CDR3 consists of 15 residues. CDR3 loop: CASSLGQGSTGELFF. The CDR3 coding sequence is TGTGCCAGCAGCTTAGGGCAGGGAAGCACCGGGGAGCTGTTTTTT.

This clonotype was seen many times. The chain combines TRBV7-9 with TRBJ2-7; D gene ambiguous. This CDR3 is built from 12 residues. Trimming took 5 bases from V and 4 from J, leaving 9 bases between them. Germline V gives CDR1 SEHNR, CDR2 FQNEAQ (reference sequence). CDR3 residues: CASSERPYEQYF. In DNA, the CDR3 is TGTGCCAGCAGCGAAAGACCTTACGAGCAGTACTTC.

Details on this clonotype: A much larger clone lies one base from this, so it may be a read error. The genes are TRBV4-1 and TRBJ1-2; D remains unclear. Germline CDR1 is MGHRA and CDR2 is YSYEKL. The CDR3 has 13 amino acids. The CDR3 here is CANSQDRDKGYTF. CDR3 sequence (DNA): TGCGCCAACAGCCAAGATAGAGACAAAGGCTACACCTTC.

This clonotype was found many times. This chain connects TRBV28 to TRBJ1-5, with TRBD1 matching over 7 bases. The CDR3 runs to 14 residues. V lost 8 bases to trimming and J lost 4 bases; unmatched junction nucleotides: 8. Germline lookup yields CDR1 MDHEN and CDR2 SYDVKM. CDR3 residues: CASSETGRNQPQHF. CDR3 bases: TGTGCCAGCTCCGAGACAGGGCGAAATCAGCCCCAGCATTTT.

This clonotype has only a few counts. J is TRBJ1-2 and V is TRBV7-6, with D possibly being TRBD1 (6 bases). V lost 5 bases and J lost 0, with 13 bases in between. The CDR3 covers 15 residues. The germline gives CDR1 SGHVS, CDR2 FNYEAQ. CDR3 DNA: TGTGCCAGCAGCCTAGGGACAACCTCTAACTATGGCTACACCTTC. This gives the protein CASSLGTTSNYGYTF.

This clonotype occurred many times. The chain is built from TRBV20-1 and TRBJ1-2; the D gene is possibly TRBD1 (5 bases). V was clipped by 6 bases and J by 2 bases, with 13 bases between them. Per the germline V gene, CDR1 is DFQATT and CDR2 is SNEGSKA (reference sequence). The CDR3 is made up of 13 amino acids. CDR3 coding DNA: TGCAGTGCGCGGGACCAGGGAAACTATGGCTACACCTTC. It translates to CSARDQGNYGYTF.

This clonotype was recorded at least ten times. The chain links TRBV5-1 to TRBJ2-2; D unclear. V was trimmed by 5 bases and J by 0 bases, leaving 2 bases between them. Per the germline V gene, CDR1 is SGHRS and CDR2 is YFSETQ. The CDR3 is made up of 12 amino acids. For the CDR3, the DNA is TGCGCCAGCAGGGCGAACACCGGGGAGCTGTTTTTT. Encoded protein: CASRANTGELFF.